This T cell receptor (beta chain) was profiled in a study of response to subunit inactivated influenza vaccine. Only a few counts were recorded for this clonotype. Its antigen is unknown. Notes on the study in general: Every seasonal influenza vaccination brings in few new T cells, the authors suggested.

TCRdb called the RT-PCR reads again in MiXCR, with one record for every CDR3 protein. The sample lists some 600,000 distinct CDR3 sequences; approximately 15% were seen once. The CDR3 totals 14 residues. Trimming cost V 3 bases and J 8 bases, with 17 bases left between them. Germline assignment: CDR1 DFQATT and CDR2 SNEGSKA (reference sequence). The sample was PBMCs from blood, taken approximately 15 days before vaccination. This chain uses TRBV20-1 with TRBJ2-1; TRBD1 might be the D (6 bases). This receptor was taken from a man aged 50 to 59 who received an inactivated influenza vaccine. CDR3 in DNA: TGCAGTGCTAGGGGGGCCCGCGCTCCCGATGAGCAGTTCTTC. Protein product: CSARGARAPDEQFF.